The present entry profiles one T cell receptor (beta chain) with its context. Profiling relied on immunoSEQ multiplex PCR, and the TCRdb table lists in-frame clones only, not all of them. The sample lists 70,000 to 95,000 clones, approximately 90% seen once, with approximately 7% in the top ten. These data belong to a study of identifying expanded T cells in peripheral blood. CDR1 is LNHDA and CDR2 is SQIVND in the germline V gene (reference sequence). V lost 10 bases, J lost 0 bases, and 14 bases lay in between. This CDR3 region has 14 residues. This clonotype originated in a person aged 18 to 75 in good health. The V and J genes are TRBV19 and TRBJ2-3; the D gene is possibly TRBD2 (6 bases). Sequencing used blood. The CDR3 DNA follows: TGTGCCACTGAGGGACTCTATAGCACAGATACGCAGTATTTT. It specifies CATEGLYSTDTQYF. The full variable domain, completed using reference TRBV19 and TRBJ2-3, is DGGITQSPKYLFRKEGQNVTLSCEQNLNHDAMYWYRQDPGQGLRLIYYSQIVNDFQKGDIAEGYSVSREKKESFPLTVTSAQKNPTAFYLCATEGLYSTDTQYFGPGTRLTVL.